The rows below give T cell receptor beta chains drawn from one sample of a study of blood T cell repertoires in COVID-19. Assay: immunoSEQ multiplex PCR; the TCRdb copy retains only in-frame clones and omits some. The data show roughly 58,000 clones, approximately 70% seen once. Sequencing was performed on PBMCs or T cells enriched from blood (not recorded which). The receptors were sampled from a woman aged 55-69 years who had been exposed to COVID-19. Each CDR3 is given with its conserved first and last residue. Fields, in order: V gene, J gene, CDR3 protein.

V gene: TRBV7-6; J gene: TRBJ1-1; CDR3 protein: CASSSTGIEAFF
V gene: TRBV6-5; J gene: TRBJ2-1; CDR3 protein: CASASGRANEQFF
V gene: TRBV6-5; J gene: TRBJ1-1; CDR3 protein: CASSSNQGRLATEAFF
V gene: TRBV21-1; J gene: TRBJ1-2; CDR3 protein: CASSMVERGPVTYGYTF
V gene: TRBV13; J gene: TRBJ1-2; CDR3 protein: CASSLGQGISYGYTF
V gene: TRBV27; J gene: TRBJ2-4; CDR3 protein: CASSLRQTKNIQYF
V gene: TRBV7-9; J gene: TRBJ2-7; CDR3 protein: CASSLRESPYEQYF
V gene: TRBV4-3; J gene: TRBJ2-5; CDR3 protein: CASSQALDRAFGTQYF
V gene: TRBV19; J gene: TRBJ2-7; CDR3 protein: CASSRHPGQAYEQYF
V gene: TRBV7-8; J gene: TRBJ2-7; CDR3 protein: CASSLEVGRAYEQYF
V gene: TRBV7-2; J gene: TRBJ1-1; CDR3 protein: CASSLGGQGGFLNTEAFF
V gene: TRBV5-4; J gene: TRBJ2-7; CDR3 protein: CASSLAASGTYEQYF
V gene: TRBV5-1; J gene: TRBJ2-3; CDR3 protein: CASSPSSVGTDTQYF
V gene: TRBV15; J gene: TRBJ2-1; CDR3 protein: CATSRDDIRLRDRGTTEQFF
V gene: TRBV19; J gene: TRBJ2-5; CDR3 protein: CASSMTGGGQETQYF
V gene: TRBV14; J gene: TRBJ1-1; CDR3 protein: CASTPIIAGTEAFF
V gene: TRBV19; J gene: TRBJ1-3; CDR3 protein: CASTQNTLHSGNTIYF
V gene: TRBV30; J gene: TRBJ2-1; CDR3 protein: CAAPRTYNEQFF
V gene: TRBV28; J gene: TRBJ1-6; CDR3 protein: CASSLFPDSRSPLHF
V gene: TRBV28; J gene: TRBJ2-7; CDR3 protein: CASRPDSTPEQYF
V gene: TRBV28; J gene: TRBJ1-2; CDR3 protein: CASTPFTGNYGYTF
V gene: TRBV5-1; J gene: TRBJ2-3; CDR3 protein: CASSLGTSSSTDTQYF